Following are 25 T cell receptor beta chains from one sample sequenced in a study of blood T cell repertoires in COVID-19. Using immunoSEQ multiplex PCR, the repertoire was profiled, and TCRdb retains in-frame clones only, with some absent. The repertoire has some 150,000 clones, 70% to 85% of them found once; the top ten carry approximately 14%. Sequencing input: PBMCs or T cells enriched from blood (not recorded which). These receptors all stem from a man aged 45-60 years who had recovered from COVID-19.

The chain employs TRBV2 and TRBJ1-5; 8 bases map to TRBD1. Trimming took 1 base from V and 6 from J; bases not matched to a gene: 5. Germline V gene sequence: CDR1 SNHLY, CDR2 FYNNEI. The CDR3 has 15 amino acids. CDR3 amino acids: CASSEGGQGGQPQHF. As DNA, the CDR3 is TGTGCCAGCAGTGAAGGAGGACAGGGCGGTCAGCCCCAGCATTTT.

This clone was seen only a few times. The chain recombines TRBV27 with TRBJ1-4; a possible D gene is TRBD1 (6 bases). There are 16 residues in the CDR3. Trimming stripped 1 base from V and 6 bases from J, with 15 bases between. CDR1 and CDR2 from the germline V gene are MNHEY and SMNVEV (reference sequence). This CDR3 is CASSLFSRGSHEKLFF. The CDR3 bases are TGTGCCAGCAGTTTATTTTCAAGGGGGTCTCATGAAAAACTGTTTTTT.

The CDR3 coding sequence is TGTGCCACCAGTGATCCACAAAGCGGGGGATGGACCGGGGAGCTGTTTTTT. Protein product: CATSDPQSGGWTGELFF. The chain carries TRBV24-1 and TRBJ2-2; 8 bases map to TRBD2. V trimming: 3 bases; J trimming: 5 bases; junction bases outside the gene matches: 10. Germline loops: CDR1 KGHDR, CDR2 SFDVKD. There are 17 residues in the CDR3.

This chain links TRBV6-5 with TRBJ2-6; no firm D call. The germline V and J ends were trimmed by 0 bases and 0 bases, with 6 bases remaining between them. The V gene's germline CDR1 is MNHEY and CDR2 SVGAGI. The CDR3 sequence is 16 residues long. The CDR3 sequence is CASSYSEDSGANVLTF. CDR3 nucleotide sequence: TGTGCCAGCAGTTACTCAGAGGACTCTGGGGCCAACGTCCTGACTTTC.

This chain connects TRBV5-4 to TRBJ2-7, with 10 positions matching TRBD2. Germline CDR1 is SGHNT and CDR2 is YYREEE (reference sequence). CDR3 length equals 14 residues. After removal of 4 bases from V and 3 bases from J, the junction contained 4 bases not matched to a gene. As DNA, the CDR3 is TGTGCCAGCAGCACCGGACTAGCGGACTACGAGCAGTACTTC. Its protein is CASSTGLADYEQYF.

The rearrangement uses TRBV27 and TRBJ1-5; D call uncertain. Between the trimmed V and J ends, which lost 3 bases and 4 bases, there was a span of 10 bases. CDR3 size: 14 residues. Germline V CDR1 and CDR2: MNHEY, SMNVEV (reference sequence). Here the CDR3 reads CASSFGGVNQPQHF. The CDR3 nucleotides read TGTGCCAGCAGTTTTGGCGGAGTTAATCAGCCCCAGCATTTT.

This chain uses TRBV25-1 with TRBJ1-5; 8 nucleotides line up with TRBD1. The CDR3 spans 15 residues. Germline V gene sequence: CDR1 MGHDK, CDR2 SYGVNS. The J segment lost 0 bases and the V segment lost 4 bases, leaving 2 bases of the junction unmatched. The CDR3: CASSGGQASNQPQHF. In DNA form, the CDR3 reads TGTGCCAGCAGTGGGGGACAGGCTAGCAATCAGCCCCAGCATTTT.

The chain combines TRBV9 with TRBJ2-5, with a possible D match to TRBD1 (6 bases). The CDR3 spans 14 residues. CDR1 and CDR2 from the germline V gene are SGDLS and YYNGEE. With 0 bases removed from V and 5 bases from J, the gap between germline ends came to 11 bases. CDR3 residues: CASSVAGVGETQYF. The CDR3 nucleotides read TGTGCCAGCAGCGTAGCAGGGGTTGGGGAGACCCAGTACTTC. Looking up the rest from reference TRBV9 and TRBJ2-5 gives the full variable domain: DSGVTQTPKHLITATGQRVTLRCSPRSGDLSVYWYQQSLDQGLQFLIQYYNGEERAKGNILERFSAQQFPDLHSELNLSSLELGDSALYFCASSVAGVGETQYFGPGTRLLVL.

CDR3 region: CASSEPDRENTEAFF. The CDR3 DNA follows: TGTGCCAGCAGTGAACCCGACAGGGAGAACACTGAAGCTTTCTTT. The J gene is TRBJ1-1, the V gene TRBV25-1, with TRBD1 matching 7 bases. The CDR3 sequence is 15 residues long. V lost 2 bases to trimming and J lost 1 base; unmatched junction nucleotides: 4. CDR1 and CDR2 from the germline V gene are MGHDK and SYGVNS. The full variable domain, its missing parts supplied by reference TRBV25-1 and TRBJ1-1, is EADIYQTPRYLVIGTGKKITLECSQTMGHDKMYWYQQDPGMELHLIHYSYGVNSTEKGDLSSESTVSRIRTEHFPLTLESARPSHTSQYLCASSEPDRENTEAFFGQGTRLTVV.

Here the CDR3 reads CSVAGGPSEKLFF. CDR3 sequence (DNA): TGCAGCGTGGCCGGGGGGCCGAGCGAAAAACTGTTTTTT. The chain couples TRBV29-1 to TRBJ1-4; possible D gene TRBD1, 6 bases. Trimming shortened V by 6 bases and J by 8 bases, and 16 bases separated the two germline ends. Germline CDR1 SQVTM, CDR2 ANQGSEA. The CDR3 loop spans 13 amino acids. The full variable domain, its missing parts supplied by reference TRBV29-1 and TRBJ1-4, is SAVISQKPSRDICQRGTSLTIQCQVDSQVTMMFWYRQQPGQSLTLIATANQGSEATYESGFVIDKFPISRPNLTFSTLTVSNMSPEDSSIYLCSVAGGPSEKLFFGSGTQLSVL.

The chain couples TRBV19 to TRBJ2-3; 11 bases match TRBD1. V shed 5 bases, J shed 2 bases, and the junction held 6 bases outside the gene matches. The germline V gene has CDR1 LNHDA and CDR2 SQIVND (reference sequence). The CDR3 contains 16 residues. The CDR3 sequence is CASSDRTGGFTDTQYF. The CDR3 DNA reads as TGTGCCAGTAGTGATCGGACAGGGGGCTTCACAGATACGCAGTATTTT. Full variable domain (remainder filled in from reference TRBV19 and TRBJ2-3): DGGITQSPKYLFRKEGQNVTLSCEQNLNHDAMYWYRQDPGQGLRLIYYSQIVNDFQKGDIAEGYSVSREKKESFPLTVTSAQKNPTAFYLCASSDRTGGFTDTQYFGPGTRLTVL.

This clone was detected only a few times. The chain employs TRBV6-5 and TRBJ1-1, with D hard to call. The ends were cut back, 4 bases at V and 0 bases at J, with 6 bases in the middle. The CDR3 contains 13 residues. Germline V lookup: CDR1 MNHEY, CDR2 SVGAGI. In nucleotides, the CDR3 is TGTGCCAGCAGTTGGCAAGTGAACACTGAAGCTTTCTTT. Translated: CASSWQVNTEAFF.

V and J are TRBV6-1 and TRBJ1-1; possibly TRBD1 for D (5 bases). Germline-derived CDR1 and CDR2 are MNHNS and SASEGT. The V end lost 0 bases, the J end lost 4 bases, and 9 bases lay between the germline ends. This CDR3 is 14 amino acids long. CDR3 bases: TGTGCCAGCAGTGAAGCAGGGGAGGGCACTGAAGCTTTCTTT. Its translation: CASSEAGEGTEAFF.

This clone has just a few counts. The chain has TRBV28 and TRBJ1-5, with D possibly TRBD1 on 6 matching bases. V lost 7 bases and J lost 3, with 13 bases in between. CDR1 and CDR2 from the germline V gene are MDHEN and SYDVKM. This CDR3 is built from 14 residues. The CDR3 loop is CASIPGTHNQPQHF. The CDR3 DNA reads as TGTGCCAGCATTCCGGGGACACACAATCAGCCCCAGCATTTT.

The J gene is TRBJ1-1, the V gene TRBV10-3; possibly TRBD1 for D (6 bases). Germline loops: CDR1 ENHRY, CDR2 SYGVKD. The CDR3 consists of 15 residues. V lost 6 bases and J 5 bases, leaving 19 bases between the germline ends. Here the CDR3 reads CAISQQGKSWTEAFF. CDR3 DNA sequence: TGTGCCATCAGCCAACAGGGAAAGTCGTGGACTGAAGCTTTCTTT.

The genes are TRBV5-1 and TRBJ2-7; 9 bases are a match to TRBD1. Germline V gene data show CDR1 as SGHRS and CDR2 as YFSETQ. The V and J ends lost 5 bases and 0 bases, in that order; junction bases with no gene match: 3. There are 14 residues in the CDR3. The CDR3 protein is CASSRTGDSYEQYF. The CDR3 region has the DNA TGCGCCAGCAGTCGGACAGGGGACTCCTACGAGCAGTACTTC.

The genes are TRBV5-1 and TRBJ2-7; 8 nucleotides align to TRBD1. Germline loops: CDR1 SGHRS, CDR2 YFSETQ. CDR3 length equals 14 residues. V lost 4 bases to trimming and J lost 10 bases; unmatched junction nucleotides: 13. CDR3: CASSPGQGEGNQYF. CDR3 nucleotide sequence: TGCGCCAGCAGCCCCGGACAGGGTGAGGGGAACCAGTACTTC.

The V call is TRBV7-8, the J call TRBJ2-7; 10 bases are a match to TRBD2. V trimming: 1 base; J trimming: 4 bases; junction bases outside the gene matches: 10. The CDR3 consists of 17 residues. CDR1 and CDR2 (germline): SGHVS, FQNEAQ. DNA of the CDR3: TGTGCCAGCAGCTTAGGTCTCCTTAGCGGGGGGCAGTACGAGCAGTACTTC. It is translated as CASSLGLLSGGQYEQYF.

This clone was detected a few times. The chain links TRBV30 to TRBJ2-3; TRBD1 might be the D (6 bases). Trimming took off 0 bases at V and 6 bases at J, with 16 bases between the two ends. The CDR3 totals 15 residues. Germline assignment: CDR1 GTSNPN and CDR2 SVGIG (reference sequence). The chain's CDR3 is CAWSVQGTPLDTQYF. In DNA, the CDR3 is TGTGCCTGGAGTGTACAGGGTACCCCTTTGGATACGCAGTATTTT.

The rearrangement links TRBV28 to TRBJ2-7; 10 bases are a match to TRBD2. Per the germline V gene, CDR1 is MDHEN and CDR2 is SYDVKM. There are 14 residues in the CDR3. Unmatched junction bases numbered 1, after V lost 2 bases and J lost 3 bases. The CDR3 loop reads CASSLTSGIYEQYF. As DNA, the CDR3 is TGTGCCAGCAGTTTAACTAGCGGGATCTACGAGCAGTACTTC.

This clone was seen more than once but under ten times. One end of the junction fails to match germline, which may point to a read error. This chain links TRBV18 with TRBJ2-7, with TRBD2 identical over 7 bases. The CDR3 is made up of 13 amino acids. Germline values: CDR1 KGHSH, CDR2 LQKENI. The CDR3, as DNA: TGTGCCAGCTCACCAAATGGGGAGGGGCCCATGCACTTC. This codes for CASSPNGEGPMHF.

This chain joins TRBV6-1 and TRBJ2-7; 14 positions agree with TRBD2. Germline assignment: CDR1 MNHNS and CDR2 SASEGT. CDR3 size: 16 residues. The ends lost 0 bases at V and 4 bases at J; junction bases unmatched: 2. Here the CDR3 DNA reads TGTGCCAGCAGTGAAGCCGGGACTAGCGGGGGATACGAGCAGTACTTC. This gives the protein CASSEAGTSGGYEQYF.

This chain joins TRBV10-3 and TRBJ1-5; D is uncertain. V lost 3 bases to trimming and J lost 0 bases, with 6 bases between them. Germline CDR1 reads ENHRY; CDR2 reads SYGVKD. This CDR3 spans 14 amino acids. As DNA, the CDR3 is TGTGCCATCAGTGATAACGGTAGCAATCAGCCCCAGCATTTT. This gives the protein CAISDNGSNQPQHF.

The chain joins TRBV7-9 to TRBJ1-6; D ambiguous. V lost 6 bases, J lost 8 bases, and 8 bases lay in between. CDR3 length equals 12 residues. In germline, CDR1 is SEHNR, CDR2 FQNEAQ (reference sequence). CDR3 in amino acids: CASRITDSPLHF. CDR3 DNA: TGTGCCAGCAGAATCACGGATTCACCCCTCCACTTT.

The chain recombines TRBV6-5 with TRBJ1-1; TRBD1 agrees at 9 bases. This CDR3 spans 13 amino acids. Germline CDR1 MNHEY, CDR2 SVGAGI. The V gene end was trimmed by 6 bases and the J gene end by 9 bases; junction bases not matched to a gene: 8. This CDR3 is CASRRNDRGKAFF. The CDR3 nucleotides are TGTGCCAGCAGACGGAACGACAGGGGGAAAGCTTTCTTT.